Listed below are T cell receptor beta chains from one sample, sequenced in a study of blood T cell repertoires in COVID-19. Some clones are missing from TCRdb's copy, which holds only in-frame ones; the method was immunoSEQ multiplex PCR. Here the sample spans fewer than 250,000 clones, 65% to 90% being singletons. The sequenced material came from PBMCs or T cells enriched from blood (not recorded which). The receptors here all came from a woman aged 50 to 60 with acute COVID-19. The CDR3 runs from the conserved cysteine through the conserved F or W. The D gene is left open where the match is weak. Clone size is shown for a subset of rows, as once, few, many or a class of expanded clone.

clone_size,d_call,j_call,v_call,cdr3_nt,cdr3_aa
.,.,TRBJ1-5,TRBV18,TGTGCCAGCTCATATACAGGGATGAGCAATCAGCCCCAGCATTTT,CASSYTGMSNQPQHF
.,TRBD1,TRBJ1-1,TRBV5-1,TGCGCCAGCAGCTTGATGGGACAGGGGGCCGCCAACCGTATGAACACTGAAGCTTTCTTT,CASSLMGQGAANRMNTEAFF
.,.,TRBJ2-1,TRBV19,TGTGCCAGTAGTCTTCCGGGACACCTCTTAGGGAATGAGCAGTTCTTC,CASSLPGHLLGNEQFF
.,.,TRBJ1-2,TRBV3-1/TRBV3-2,TGTGCCAGCCGGGGCGGGGGAGTGGGCTACACCTTC,CASRGGGVGYTF
.,TRBD1,TRBJ2-7,TRBV6-5,TGTGCCAGCACGGACCGGACAGGGGGAAAGGACGAGCAGTACTTC,CASTDRTGGKDEQYF
.,.,TRBJ2-7,TRBV7-2,TGTGCCAGCAGCTTAGTCCCCGGGGTGCGGTACGAGCAGTACTTC,CASSLVPGVRYEQYF
.,TRBD2,TRBJ2-1,TRBV28,TGTGCCAGCCGAGTGACTAGCGGCAATGAGCAGTTCTTC,CASRVTSGNEQFF
.,.,TRBJ2-3,TRBV27,TGTGCCAGCAGTCAGTTGGGCGGGGCCACAGATACGCAGTATTTT,CASSQLGGATDTQYF
.,TRBD1,TRBJ2-2,TRBV19,TGTGCCAGTAGTAAAGGACAGGGTTCCGGGGAGCTGTTTTTT,CASSKGQGSGELFF
.,TRBD1,TRBJ1-2,TRBV18,TGTGCCAGCTCACCACAGCGACAGGGAGGAAGTAACTATGGCTACACCTTC,CASSPQRQGGSNYGYTF
few,.,TRBJ2-1,TRBV2,TGTGCCAGCAGGTACAACAGGGGGGGTGAGCAGTTCTTC,CASRYNRGGEQFF
.,TRBD2,TRBJ2-1,TRBV5-1,TGCGCCAGCAGCCCCTCCGGGACTAGCTCCGATGAGCAGTTCTTC,CASSPSGTSSDEQFF
.,.,TRBJ1-6,TRBV5-4,TGTGCCAGCAGCTTAAAAACCCCAGGGCGGTATTCACCCCTCCACTTT,CASSLKTPGRYSPLHF
.,.,TRBJ1-1,TRBV10-3,TGTGCCATCAGCCTTGGACCCGGACTGAAAAGCATGAACACTGAAGCTTTCTTT,CAISLGPGLKSMNTEAFF
.,.,TRBJ2-1,TRBV6-6,TGTGCCAGCAGTGGGGGGAGCTCCTACAATGAGCAGTTCTTC,CASSGGSSYNEQFF
.,.,TRBJ1-4,TRBV4-1,TGCGCCAGCAGCCAGACCCCGGGTCCTGATGAAAAACTGTTTTTT,CASSQTPGPDEKLFF
once,.,TRBJ1-6,TRBV6-5,TGTGCCAGCAGTACACAGCCTTATAATTCACCCCTCCACTTT,CASSTQPYNSPLHF
.,TRBD1,TRBJ2-2,TRBV19,TGTGCCAGTAGTATGGGACAGGGAGTAGCCGGGGAGCTGTTTTTT,CASSMGQGVAGELFF
.,TRBD2,TRBJ2-1,TRBV28,TGTGCCAGCAGATCCTCCAGCGGGAACTACAATGAGCAGTTCTTC,CASRSSSGNYNEQFF
.,.,TRBJ1-2,TRBV9,TGTGCCAGCAGACCTGACGGACATCCTGGCGGCTATGGCTACACCTTC,CASRPDGHPGGYGYTF
.,TRBD1,TRBJ1-2,TRBV5-1,TGCGCCAGCAGCTTGGGTGGACAGGGGGCTGACTATGGCTACACCTTC,CASSLGGQGADYGYTF
.,.,TRBJ2-7,TRBV18,TGTGCCAGCTCACCACTCAGGTCCCTGGACGAGCAGTACTTC,CASSPLRSLDEQYF
.,.,TRBJ1-4,TRBV4-1,TGCGCCAGCAGCCGTATTCCCACCCTGGGCGAAAAACTGTTTTTT,CASSRIPTLGEKLFF
.,TRBD1,TRBJ1-4,TRBV3-1/TRBV3-2,TGTGCCAGCAGCCCGGGACAGCTCACCACAACTAATGAAAAACTGTTTTTT,CASSPGQLTTTNEKLFF
.,.,TRBJ1-2,TRBV9,TGTGCCAGCAGCCCACGGGGGGCCGATGGCTACACCTTC,CASSPRGADGYTF
few,.,TRBJ1-2,TRBV28,TGTGCCAGCAAACAATCGATGTGGGGCTACACCTTC,CASKQSMWGYTF
once,.,TRBJ1-1,TRBV30,TGTGCCTGGCGGCAGGGGCTGAACACTGAAGCTTTCTTT,CAWRQGLNTEAFF
.,.,TRBJ1-3,TRBV28,TGTGCCAGCAGTTTGTTAGGGGCTGGAAACACCATATATTTT,CASSLLGAGNTIYF
.,.,TRBJ2-7,TRBV5-6,TGTGCCAGCACCTCGATGCGGACAGCCCACTACGAGCAGTACTTC,CASTSMRTAHYEQYF
.,.,TRBJ1-6,TRBV28,TGTGCCAGCACTCCCGGAGGCAGTGGAAATTCACCCCTCCACTTT,CASTPGGSGNSPLHF
few,.,TRBJ1-4,TRBV20-1,TGCAGTGCTAGTTCGGGTTTTAGTGAAAAACTGTTTTTT,CSASSGFSEKLFF
.,.,TRBJ2-5,TRBV7-9,TGTGCCAGCAGCTACCGGGACACCCAAGAGACCCAGTACTTC,CASSYRDTQETQYF
.,.,TRBJ1-1,TRBV29-1,TGCAGCGTTGAAGAAACGAGGACTGAAGCTTTCTTT,CSVEETRTEAFF
.,TRBD1,TRBJ2-7,TRBV10-3,TGTGCCATCAGTGTTGCGGCAGGGACAGGGGCGAACGAGCAGTACTTC,CAISVAAGTGANEQYF
.,TRBD1,TRBJ1-5,TRBV19,TGTGCCACCGACGACAGGGGGCTCAATCAGCCCCAGCATTTT,CATDDRGLNQPQHF
.,TRBD1,TRBJ1-4,TRBV11-3,TGTGCCAGCGGGACAGGGACGATGGCTGAAAAACTGTTTTTT,CASGTGTMAEKLFF
few,.,TRBJ2-1,TRBV7-9,TGTGCCAGCAGCTTTATGTCAGGGGAAAACAATGAGCAGTTCTTC,CASSFMSGENNEQFF
.,TRBD1,TRBJ1-2,TRBV28,TGTGCCAGCAAGGGACAGGGGGCAAACTATGGCTACACCTTC,CASKGQGANYGYTF